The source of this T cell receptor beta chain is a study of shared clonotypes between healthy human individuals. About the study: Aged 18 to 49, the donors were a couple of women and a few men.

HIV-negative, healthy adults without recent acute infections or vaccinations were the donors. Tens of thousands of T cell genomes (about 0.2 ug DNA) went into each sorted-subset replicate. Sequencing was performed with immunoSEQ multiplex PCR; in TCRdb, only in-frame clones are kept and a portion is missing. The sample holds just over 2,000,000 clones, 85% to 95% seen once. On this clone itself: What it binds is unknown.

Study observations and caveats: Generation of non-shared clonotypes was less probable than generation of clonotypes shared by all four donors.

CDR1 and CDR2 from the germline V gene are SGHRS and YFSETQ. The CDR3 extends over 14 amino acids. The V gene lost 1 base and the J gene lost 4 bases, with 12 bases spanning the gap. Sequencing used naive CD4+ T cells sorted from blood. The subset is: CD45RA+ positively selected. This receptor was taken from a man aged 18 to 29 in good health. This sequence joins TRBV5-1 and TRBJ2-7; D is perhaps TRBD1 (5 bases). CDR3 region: CASSLTDRQYEQYF. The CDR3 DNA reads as TGCGCCAGCAGCTTGACAGACAGACAATACGAGCAGTACTTC.